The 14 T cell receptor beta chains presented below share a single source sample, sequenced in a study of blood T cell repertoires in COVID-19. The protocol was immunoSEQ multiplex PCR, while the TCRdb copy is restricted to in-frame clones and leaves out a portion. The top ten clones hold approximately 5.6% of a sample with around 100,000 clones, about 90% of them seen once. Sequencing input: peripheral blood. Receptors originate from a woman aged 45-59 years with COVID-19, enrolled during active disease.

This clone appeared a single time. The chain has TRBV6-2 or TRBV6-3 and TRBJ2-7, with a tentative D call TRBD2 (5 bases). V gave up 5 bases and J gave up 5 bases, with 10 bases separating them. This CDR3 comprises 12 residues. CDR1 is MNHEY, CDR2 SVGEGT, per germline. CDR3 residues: CASSIGVHEQYF. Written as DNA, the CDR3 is TGTGCCAGCAGTATCGGGGTCCACGAGCAGTACTTC.

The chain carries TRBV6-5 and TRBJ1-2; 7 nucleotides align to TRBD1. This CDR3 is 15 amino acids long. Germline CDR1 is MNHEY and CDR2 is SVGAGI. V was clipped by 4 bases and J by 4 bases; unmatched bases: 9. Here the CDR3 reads CASSSLQGIGYGYTF. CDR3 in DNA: TGTGCCAGCAGTTCTTTACAGGGGATCGGCTATGGCTACACCTTC.

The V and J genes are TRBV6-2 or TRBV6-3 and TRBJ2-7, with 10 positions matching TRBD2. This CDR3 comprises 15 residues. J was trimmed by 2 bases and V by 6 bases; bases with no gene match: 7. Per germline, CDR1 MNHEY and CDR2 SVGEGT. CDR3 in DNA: TGTGCCAGCAGCCCCATAGCGGGAGGCACCTACGAGCAGTACTTC. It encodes CASSPIAGGTYEQYF.

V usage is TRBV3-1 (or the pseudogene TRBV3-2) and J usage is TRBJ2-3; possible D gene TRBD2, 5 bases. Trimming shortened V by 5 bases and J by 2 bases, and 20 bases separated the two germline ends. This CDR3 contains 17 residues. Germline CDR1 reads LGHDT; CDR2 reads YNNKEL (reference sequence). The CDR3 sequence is CASSASEERPDTDTQYF. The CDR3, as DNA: TGTGCCAGCAGCGCCTCAGAGGAGCGGCCAGACACAGATACGCAGTATTTT.

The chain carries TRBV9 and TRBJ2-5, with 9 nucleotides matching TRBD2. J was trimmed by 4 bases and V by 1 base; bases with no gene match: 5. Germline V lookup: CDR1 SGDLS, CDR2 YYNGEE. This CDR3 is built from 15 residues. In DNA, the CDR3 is TGTGCCAGCAGCGTAACCAGCGGGGGGTTAGAGACCCAGTACTTC. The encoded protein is CASSVTSGGLETQYF.

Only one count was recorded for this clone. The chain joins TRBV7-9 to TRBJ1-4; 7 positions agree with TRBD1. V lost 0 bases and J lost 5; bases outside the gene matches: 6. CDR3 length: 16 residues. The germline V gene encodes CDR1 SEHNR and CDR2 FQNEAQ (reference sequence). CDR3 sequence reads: CASSLAVTGFNEKLFF. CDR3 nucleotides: TGTGCCAGCAGCTTAGCGGTGACAGGGTTCAATGAAAAACTGTTTTTT.

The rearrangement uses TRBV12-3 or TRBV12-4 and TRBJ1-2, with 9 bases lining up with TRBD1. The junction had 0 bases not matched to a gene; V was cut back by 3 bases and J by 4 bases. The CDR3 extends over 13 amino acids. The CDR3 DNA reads TGTGCCAGCAGTTTGGGACAGGGCTATGGCTACACCTTC. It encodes CASSLGQGYGYTF.

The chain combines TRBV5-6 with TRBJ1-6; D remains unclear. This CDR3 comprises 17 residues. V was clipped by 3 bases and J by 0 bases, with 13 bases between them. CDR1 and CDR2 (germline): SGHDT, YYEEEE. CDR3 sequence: CASSSRSVSSYNSPLHF. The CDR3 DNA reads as TGTGCCAGCAGCTCCCGGTCGGTAAGCTCCTATAATTCACCCCTCCACTTT. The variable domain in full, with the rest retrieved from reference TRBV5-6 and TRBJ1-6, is DAGVTQSPTHLIKTRGQQVTLRCSPKSGHDTVSWYQQALGQGPQFIFQYYEEEERQRGNFPDRFSGHQFPNYSSELNVNALLLGDSALYLCASSSRSVSSYNSPLHFGNGTRLTVT.

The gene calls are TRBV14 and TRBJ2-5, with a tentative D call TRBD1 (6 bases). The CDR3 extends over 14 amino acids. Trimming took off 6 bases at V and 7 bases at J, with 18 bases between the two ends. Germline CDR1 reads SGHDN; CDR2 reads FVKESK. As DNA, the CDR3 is TGTGCCAGCAGTTACGGGACAAGGTGGGGGACCCAGTACTTC. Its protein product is CASSYGTRWGTQYF.

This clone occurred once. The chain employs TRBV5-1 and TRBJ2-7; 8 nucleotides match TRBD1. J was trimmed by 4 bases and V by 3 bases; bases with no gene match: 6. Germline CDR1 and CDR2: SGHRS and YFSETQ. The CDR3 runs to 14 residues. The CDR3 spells CASSSGQGLYEQYF. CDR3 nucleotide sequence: TGCGCCAGCAGCTCAGGACAGGGATTATACGAGCAGTACTTC. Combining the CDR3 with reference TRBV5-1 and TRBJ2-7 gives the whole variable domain KAGVTQTPRYLIKTRGQQVTLSCSPISGHRSVSWYQQTPGQGLQFLFEYFSETQRNKGNFPGRFSGRQFSNSRSEMNVSTLELGDSALYLCASSSGQGLYEQYFGPGTRLTVT.

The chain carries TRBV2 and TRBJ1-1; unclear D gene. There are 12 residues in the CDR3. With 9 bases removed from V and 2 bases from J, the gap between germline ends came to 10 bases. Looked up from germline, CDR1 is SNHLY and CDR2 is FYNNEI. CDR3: CARGLGNTEAFF. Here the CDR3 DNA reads TGTGCCAGGGGCCTTGGCAACACTGAAGCTTTCTTT.

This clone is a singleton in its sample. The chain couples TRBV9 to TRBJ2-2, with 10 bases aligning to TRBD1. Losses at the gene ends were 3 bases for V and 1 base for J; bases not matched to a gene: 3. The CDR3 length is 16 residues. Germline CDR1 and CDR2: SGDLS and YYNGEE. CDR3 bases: TGTGCCAGCAGCGCCGGGACAGGGGTGAACACCGGGGAGCTGTTTTTT. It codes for CASSAGTGVNTGELFF.

CDR3 in amino acids: CASSLRTGSTEAFF. CDR3 coding DNA: TGTGCCAGCAGCTTAAGAACAGGGAGCACTGAAGCTTTCTTT. V usage is TRBV11-2 and J usage is TRBJ1-1, with TRBD1 as a possible D gene (6 bases). Looked up from germline, CDR1 is SGHAT and CDR2 is FQNNGV. V was clipped by 2 bases and J by 4 bases, with 11 bases between them. CDR3 length: 14 amino acids.

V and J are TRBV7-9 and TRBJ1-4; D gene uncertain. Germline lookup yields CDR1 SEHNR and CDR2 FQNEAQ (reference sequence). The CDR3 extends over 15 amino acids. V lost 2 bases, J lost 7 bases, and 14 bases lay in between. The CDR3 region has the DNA TGTGCCAGCAGCTTACATCGGGATACGGGTGAAAAACTGTTTTTT. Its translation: CASSLHRDTGEKLFF.